A selection of T cell receptor beta chains follows, all from one sample in a study of T cells in Graves' hyperthyroidism and ophthalmopathy. A single record per CDR3 protein comes from TCRdb applying MiXCR to the multiplex PCR reads. The sample holds hundreds of thousands of distinct CDR3 sequences, about two fifths seen once. Sequenced sample: blood. The receptor set was obtained from a man between 18 and 29 years old with Graves' hyperthyroidism. Both conserved end residues are part of each CDR3. The order of the fields is CDR3 DNA, CDR3 protein, V gene, J gene, clone size, D gene. D genes are given only for firm matches. Clone size, where shown, is once, few, many, or a class for clones that have expanded.

TGTGCCAGCAGCTCCACCGGACAGCCCTACGAGCAGTACTTC	CASSSTGQPYEQYF	TRBV7-9	TRBJ2-7	.	.
TGCGCCAGCAGCTTGGTGCGTGGACAGCCCCAGCATTTT	CASSLVRGQPQHF	TRBV5-1	TRBJ1-5	many	.
TGCGCCAGCAGCCAAGATTTAGTTAGCTCCTACGAGCAGTACTTC	CASSQDLVSSYEQYF	TRBV5-1	TRBJ2-7	.	.
TGTGCCATCCGAGGATCTGGAAACACCATATATTTT	CAIRGSGNTIYF	TRBV2	TRBJ1-3	many	.
TGTGCCAGCAGCTCCGACGGGACAGGGGGCACCGGGGAGACCCAGTACTTC	CASSSDGTGGTGETQYF	TRBV7-8	TRBJ2-5	.	TRBD1
TGTGCCAGCAGCCCTCAAAGGTGGGAGCAGTACTTC	CASSPQRWEQYF	TRBV5-8	TRBJ2-7	few	.
TGTGCTAGCAGCTTTTTACCCACAGAGAACACCGGGGAGCTGTTTTTT	CASSFLPTENTGELFF	TRBV7-7	TRBJ2-2	.	.
TGTGCCAGCAGTTACGGGAGGGTCAGGGTGGATGGCTACACCTTC	CASSYGRVRVDGYTF	TRBV6-5	TRBJ1-2	.	.
TGTGCCAGCAGCTTAACGGGGGCCAAAATGAACACTGAAGCTTTCTTT	CASSLTGAKMNTEAFF	TRBV7-9	TRBJ1-1	.	.
TGCAGTGCTAGCGGCAGGGGGCGCATGAATGAAAAACTGTTTTTT	CSASGRGRMNEKLFF	TRBV20-1	TRBJ1-4	many	TRBD1
TGTGCCAGCAGCCCTTTAGGGGTTGATGGGGCCAACGTCCTGACTTTC	CASSPLGVDGANVLTF	TRBV7-9	TRBJ2-6	.	.
TGTGCCAGCAACCTTGCGGTTACCACGGGGGAGCAGTACTTC	CASNLAVTTGEQYF	TRBV5-6	TRBJ2-7	.	.
TGTGCCAGCAGTGAGACAGGGGACAGTAATGAAAAACTGTTTTTT	CASSETGDSNEKLFF	TRBV25-1	TRBJ1-4	.	TRBD1
TGTGCCAGCAGGCTCCCAGAGGGGCCGTCCACTGAAGCTTTCTTT	CASRLPEGPSTEAFF	TRBV9	TRBJ1-1	.	.
TGTGCCAGCAGCTTCACAGGTGGCGGGAGAGAGACCCAGTACTTC	CASSFTGGGRETQYF	TRBV7-3	TRBJ2-5	few	TRBD2
TGTGCCAGCAGTGCTAGCTTGGCCGGCAGGGAGGGCTACACCTTC	CASSASLAGREGYTF	TRBV25-1	TRBJ1-2	.	.
TGTGCCAGGTGCGTCGAGCAGTACTTC	CARCVEQYF	TRBV6-1	TRBJ2-7	.	.
TGTGCCAGCAGTAACCCTATGAACCCGCAAGAGACCCAGTACTTC	CASSNPMNPQETQYF	TRBV12-3/TRBV12-4	TRBJ2-5	.	.
TGTGCCAGCAGCTTTCTCCTAGCGGGAGAAGCCTACGAGCAGTACTTC	CASSFLLAGEAYEQYF	TRBV7-8	TRBJ2-7	few	TRBD2
TGTGCCAGCAGTTCATCCGGGACAGGGGGGATTTCACCCCTCCACTTT	CASSSSGTGGISPLHF	TRBV25-1	TRBJ1-6	.	TRBD1
TGTGCCAGCAGTTATGGACAACTCACCTCTGGGGCCAACGTCCTGACTTTC	CASSYGQLTSGANVLTF	TRBV10-3	TRBJ2-6	.	.
TGCGCCAGCAGCCAAGATCCAGGGGAAGGTCAGCCCCAGCATTTT	CASSQDPGEGQPQHF	TRBV4-1	TRBJ1-5	few	.
TGTGCCAGCAGCCTAGCAGGGCGGGAGACTGAAGCTTTCTTT	CASSLAGRETEAFF	TRBV10-3	TRBJ1-1	.	.
TGTGCCAGCAGGGGACTGAGGAACACTGAAGCTTTCTTT	CASRGLRNTEAFF	TRBV7-2	TRBJ1-1	many	.
TGCGCCAGCAGCTGGGGGACAGGGGACACGTTATTACAAGAGACCCAGTACTTC	CASSWGTGDTLLQETQYF	TRBV5-1	TRBJ2-5	.	TRBD1
TGTGCCAGTTCACCCCCTGCTGACGGTAGCAATCAGCCCCAGCATTTT	CASSPPADGSNQPQHF	TRBV19	TRBJ1-5	few	.
TGTGCCAGCAGCTATGGACTATCCTACGAGCAGTACTTC	CASSYGLSYEQYF	TRBV10-3	TRBJ2-7	many	.
TGTGCCAGCAGCTTACAGGGGGCTGAAAAACTGTTTTTT	CASSLQGAEKLFF	TRBV7-2	TRBJ1-4	.	TRBD1
TGTGCCAGTAGTATCCACACTGAAGCTTTCTTT	CASSIHTEAFF	TRBV19	TRBJ1-1	many	.